A single sample is the source of the 24 T cell receptor beta chains below, sequenced in a study of T cell responses to AZD1222 COVID-19 vaccine. Profiling relied on immunoSEQ multiplex PCR, and the TCRdb table lists in-frame clones only, not all of them. The sample includes 150,000 to 200,000 clones, around nine tenths seen only once; the top ten take 2.5% to 3%. Sequences were derived from peripheral blood, sampled on day 0 of AZD1222 vaccination. These receptors all stem from an adult in good health.

V usage is TRBV21-1 and J usage is TRBJ2-7; TRBD1 was called by the table and not checked on the DNA. TRBV21-1 is described as a pseudogene. This CDR3 region has 11 residues. CDR3 amino acids: CAADSTYEQYF. CDR3 bases: TGTGCGGCGGACAGTACCTACGAGCAGTACTTC.

This clone was seen a single time. The chain recombines TRBV11-1 with TRBJ1-2; 9 nucleotides agree with TRBD1. V lost 3 bases and J lost 5; bases outside the gene matches: 1. The CDR3 runs to 13 residues. The V gene's germline CDR1 is SGHAT and CDR2 FQDESV (reference sequence). Here the CDR3 reads CASSFDRGYGYTF. As DNA, the CDR3 is TGTGCCAGCAGCTTCGACAGGGGGTATGGCTACACCTTC.

The table lists this clone with a few counts. V is TRBV7-9 and J is TRBJ1-4, with D possibly being TRBD1 (6 bases). CDR1 SEHNR and CDR2 FQNEAQ come from the germline V gene (reference sequence). The CDR3 runs to 14 residues. Deletions cut 3 bases from V and 2 bases from J, with 7 bases between. The CDR3 is CASSFTGTNEKLFF. The CDR3 DNA is TGTGCCAGCAGCTTCACAGGGACTAATGAAAAACTGTTTTTT.

The chain couples TRBV15 to TRBJ2-7; no firm D call. The CDR3 runs to 12 residues. The germline gives CDR1 LNHNV, CDR2 YYDKDF (reference sequence). V shed 1 base and J shed 5 bases, with 6 bases lying between them. CDR3: CATSRGDDEQYF. The CDR3 DNA sequence: TGTGCCACCAGCAGAGGAGATGACGAGCAGTACTTC.

Worth noting for this clone: Other DNA variants within this sample encode the same CDR3. CDR3 amino acids: CASSLTGGTEAFF. As DNA, the CDR3 is TGTGCCAGCAGTTTGACAGGGGGCACTGAAGCTTTCTTT. J is TRBJ1-1 and V is TRBV6-5; the match to TRBD1 covers 9 bases. Per germline, CDR1 MNHEY and CDR2 SVGAGI. The CDR3 is 13 residues long. V shed 4 bases and J 4 bases; nucleotides not matched to a gene: 1.

The rearrangement joins TRBV28 to TRBJ2-5, with D tentatively TRBD1 (6 bases). The germline V gene has CDR1 MDHEN and CDR2 SYDVKM. The CDR3 totals 16 residues. Trimming left V 2 bases short and J 1 base short, with 14 bases between. CDR3 loop: CASSLLSDRPQETQYF. CDR3 in DNA: TGTGCCAGCAGTTTACTAAGTGACAGGCCCCAAGAGACCCAGTACTTC.

The chain links TRBV5-4 to TRBJ2-5; D call uncertain. The CDR3 spans 13 residues. Germline CDR1 reads SGHNT; CDR2 reads YYREEE (reference sequence). V lost 4 bases and J lost 5, with 12 bases in between. CDR3 nucleotide sequence: TGTGCCAGCAGCAACCCTTTACGGGAGACCCAGTACTTC. Amino acid sequence: CASSNPLRETQYF.

V and J are TRBV4-1 and TRBJ1-2; no clear D. In germline, CDR1 is MGHRA, CDR2 YSYEKL. Trimming took off 0 bases at V and 5 bases at J, with 13 bases between the two ends. The CDR3 spans 15 residues. This CDR3 is CASSQEVSLTYGYTF. The CDR3 DNA follows: TGCGCCAGCAGCCAAGAGGTTTCACTGACTTATGGCTACACCTTC.

This rearrangement joins TRBV6-6 to TRBJ2-7; 8 nucleotides match TRBD1. This CDR3 is 15 amino acids long. Per germline, CDR1 MNHNY and CDR2 SVGAGI (reference sequence). Germline trimming cut 7 bases from V and 7 bases from J; bases unmatched to any gene: 15. CDR3 protein: CASMGLWQGAWEQYF. The CDR3 DNA follows: TGTGCCAGCATGGGCCTTTGGCAGGGGGCTTGGGAGCAGTACTTC.

V and J are TRBV19 and TRBJ2-1; maybe TRBD2 (5 bases). The V and J ends lost 7 bases and 6 bases respectively, with 19 bases between them. Germline V gene data show CDR1 as LNHDA and CDR2 as SQIVND (reference sequence). The CDR3 consists of 15 residues. CDR3 sequence: CASTPLVAGFNEQFF. The CDR3 bases are TGTGCCAGTACCCCACTAGTGGCGGGTTTCAATGAGCAGTTCTTC.

DNA of the CDR3: TGTGCCAGCAGTTCAACAGGGGGCTATGGCTACACCTTC. Its protein is CASSSTGGYGYTF. The chain has TRBV12-3 or TRBV12-4 and TRBJ1-2, with 8 bases lining up with TRBD1. CDR3 length: 13 residues. J lost 4 bases, V lost 4 bases, and 2 bases had no gene match.

V usage is TRBV7-8 and J usage is TRBJ2-7, with 7 bases lining up with TRBD2. J lost 4 bases, V lost 3 bases, and 9 bases had no gene match. Germline lookup yields CDR1 SGHVS and CDR2 FQNEAQ. The CDR3 consists of 15 residues. CDR3 sequence: CASSFAGAPGYEQYF. The CDR3, as DNA: TGTGCCAGCAGCTTTGCGGGAGCCCCCGGGTACGAGCAGTACTTC. Full variable domain (remainder filled in from reference TRBV7-8 and TRBJ2-7): GAGVSQSPRYKVAKRGQDVALRCDPISGHVSLFWYQQALGQGPEFLTYFQNEAQLDKSGLPSDRFFAERPEGSVSTLKIQRTQQEDSAVYLCASSFAGAPGYEQYFGPGTRLTVT.

CDR3: CASSLAEGTGSPLHF. The CDR3, as DNA: TGTGCCAGCAGCTTAGCGGAGGGTACAGGATCACCCCTCCACTTT. J is TRBJ1-6 and V is TRBV7-8, with D tentatively TRBD1 (5 bases). V was pared by 0 bases and J by 10 bases, with 13 bases between. Germline assignment: CDR1 SGHVS and CDR2 FQNEAQ. CDR3 length equals 15 residues.

The chain carries TRBV29-1 and TRBJ2-3; 9 positions match TRBD2. From germline, CDR1 is SQVTM and CDR2 ANQGSEA. There are 16 residues in the CDR3. The V segment lost 0 bases and the J segment 2 bases; nucleotides outside the gene matches: 6. The CDR3 loop reads CSVEDGGGRATDTQYF. CDR3 nucleotide sequence: TGCAGCGTTGAAGATGGCGGCGGGAGGGCCACAGATACGCAGTATTTT.

There are a few counts of this clone. The V and J genes are TRBV28 and TRBJ2-7; TRBD2 agrees at 9 bases. This CDR3 comprises 14 residues. V was clipped by 6 bases and J by 4 bases; unmatched bases: 7. CDR1 and CDR2 from the germline V gene are MDHEN and SYDVKM. This chain's CDR3 is CASRLAGAGYEQYF. In DNA, the CDR3 is TGTGCCAGCAGGTTAGCGGGAGCGGGGTACGAGCAGTACTTC.

This chain connects TRBV19 to TRBJ1-4, with D tentatively TRBD1 (5 bases). V was clipped by 5 bases and J by 12 bases, with 22 bases between them. This CDR3 comprises 15 residues. CDR1 and CDR2 from the germline V gene are LNHDA and SQIVND (reference sequence). This chain's CDR3 is CASSRGTGVGRELFF. The DNA of the CDR3 is TGTGCCAGTAGTCGGGGGACGGGCGTGGGAAGAGAACTGTTTTTT.

This rearrangement joins TRBV5-1 to TRBJ2-1; D may be TRBD2 (5 bases). The CDR3 spans 13 residues. Trimming pared 2 bases from V and 5 bases from J, leaving 8 bases between. In germline, CDR1 is SGHRS, CDR2 YFSETQ. The CDR3 bases are TGCGCCAGCAGCTTAACAGCGGACAATGAGCAGTTCTTC. Translation: CASSLTADNEQFF.

The sample holds a few counts of this clone. This CDR3 reads CASSLAGEVETQYF. The DNA for the CDR3 is TGCGCCAGCAGCTTAGCGGGAGAGGTAGAGACCCAGTACTTC. The chain has TRBV5-1 and TRBJ2-5; 8 bases fit TRBD2. Germline CDR1 is SGHRS and CDR2 is YFSETQ. CDR3 length equals 14 residues. The V and J ends lost 2 bases and 4 bases, in that order; junction bases with no gene match: 4.

The chain uses TRBV5-1 and TRBJ2-7; TRBD1 is a possible D gene (6 bases). From germline, CDR1 is SGHRS and CDR2 YFSETQ. The CDR3 runs to 15 residues. Between the trimmed V and J ends, which lost 0 bases and 2 bases, there was a span of 12 bases. CDR3 sequence: CASSLAFGTTYEQYF. CDR3 DNA sequence: TGCGCCAGCAGCTTGGCCTTTGGGACAACCTACGAGCAGTACTTC.

This sequence joins TRBV6-5 and TRBJ2-7; TRBD1 agrees at 7 bases. The CDR3 spans 14 residues. The trim removed 2 bases at V and 3 bases at J, leaving 4 bases unmatched. Per the germline V gene, CDR1 is MNHEY and CDR2 is SVGAGI. DNA of the CDR3: TGTGCCAGCAGTTACCTGGGACAGAACTACGAGCAGTACTTC. It specifies CASSYLGQNYEQYF.

This clone appeared a single time. J is TRBJ2-1 and V is TRBV7-6, with TRBD2 matching over 7 bases. CDR3 size: 17 residues. The germline CDR1 and CDR2 sequences are SGHVS and FNYEAQ. J gave up 2 bases and V 1 base, and 8 bases lay outside the gene matches. The CDR3: CASSLGSSGAAYNEQFF. Here the CDR3 DNA reads TGTGCCAGCAGCTTAGGGTCCAGCGGGGCAGCCTACAATGAGCAGTTCTTC.

This clone was counted a few times. The chain combines TRBV30 with TRBJ1-5, with D uncertain. V lost 3 bases, J lost 4 bases, and 10 bases lay in between. Germline V gene lookup returns CDR1 GTSNPN and CDR2 SVGIG (reference sequence). The CDR3 is made up of 13 amino acids. Written as DNA, the CDR3 is TGTGCCTGGAGAGCGCAGATAAATCAGCCCCAGCATTTT. Translated, it gives CAWRAQINQPQHF.

The chain employs TRBV2 and TRBJ2-3; D ambiguous. CDR1 is SNHLY and CDR2 is FYNNEI in the germline V gene. Trimming stripped 7 bases from V and 0 bases from J, with 8 bases between. This CDR3 has 13 amino acids. The CDR3 loop is CASKADSTDTQYF. CDR3 DNA: TGTGCCAGCAAGGCGGACAGCACAGATACGCAGTATTTT.

The chain recombines TRBV2 with TRBJ2-3; D remains unclear. The V gene lost 8 bases and the J gene lost 5 bases, with 8 bases spanning the gap. The germline V gene encodes CDR1 SNHLY and CDR2 FYNNEI. The CDR3 spans 11 residues. CDR3 sequence reads: CASHKEDTQYF. The CDR3 DNA sequence: TGTGCCAGCCATAAGGAAGATACGCAGTATTTT.